The source of this T cell receptor beta chain is a study of T cells in Graves' hyperthyroidism and ophthalmopathy. Findings and caveats of the study: Model output signaled ophthalmopathy a median roughly 6.5 months ahead of onset.

RNA transcripts were the template for amplifying TCR beta CDR3 regions. With the HTBI primer set, the TCR CDR3 went through a first round of RT-PCR. MiXCR, run by TCRdb on the multiplex PCR reads, gives a single entry per CDR3 protein. Counted here are over 700,000 distinct CDR3 sequences, roughly a third occurring once; the ten biggest clones make up roughly 31%. This clonotype has ten or more counts. Its target is not known. Trimming removed 1 base at V and 8 bases at J, with 14 bases between. CDR3 size: 13 residues. CDR1 and CDR2 from the germline V gene are SQVTM and ANQGSEA. When ophthalmopathy did not progress within 18 months, Graves' hyperthyroidism was considered stable. Exclusion of patients followed from uncontrolled infection, other autoimmune disease, pregnancy or lactation. Diagnoses used clinical symptoms, serum thyroxine and TRAb, thyroid ultrasound and orbital computed tomography.

This chain links TRBV29-1 with TRBJ1-2, with D perhaps matching TRBD1 (6 bases). The sample comprised blood. The receptor's source is a woman aged 40-49 years with Graves' hyperthyroidism. The CDR3 loop reads CSVEVQGWYGYTF. CDR3 coding DNA: TGCAGCGTTGAAGTACAGGGATGGTACGGCTACACCTTC.